These 20 T cell receptor beta chains share one sample of origin, sequenced in a study of long-term antiretroviral therapy in people with HIV. Version v3.0 of the immunoSEQ assay ran at survey level. Data came from immunoSEQ multiplex PCR; TCRdb stores just in-frame clones and leaves some out. Of approximately 12,000 clones listed, around nine tenths were seen once; the top ten hold approximately 20%. The specimen comprised unsorted PBMCs, sampled 0.2 years before starting antiretroviral therapy. The origin of the receptors is a woman aged 40 to 50 with HIV.

This clone was observed a single time. The rearrangement links TRBV19 to TRBJ1-5, with 9 nucleotides matching TRBD1. V shed 8 bases and J 0 bases; nucleotides not matched to a gene: 11. Germline V gene sequence: CDR1 LNHDA, CDR2 SQIVND (reference sequence). The CDR3 extends over 17 amino acids. The CDR3 DNA is TGTGCCAGTTCTGCGACAGGGGGGGGGACTAGCAATCAGCCCCAGCATTTT. Its protein is CASSATGGGTSNQPQHF.

V and J are TRBV30 and TRBJ2-7; weak D call: TRBD1 (5 bases). Looked up from germline, CDR1 is GTSNPN and CDR2 is SVGIG (reference sequence). Deletions cut 4 bases from V and 2 bases from J, with 15 bases between. This CDR3 has 14 amino acids. CDR3 DNA sequence: TGTGCCTGGATTTCCCAGGACACCACCTACGAGCAGTACTTC. This gives the protein CAWISQDTTYEQYF.

The chain uses TRBV7-2 and TRBJ2-3; D is uncertain. V lost 1 base and J 2 bases, leaving 10 bases between the germline ends. CDR1 is SGHTA and CDR2 is FQGNSA in the germline V gene. The CDR3 covers 15 residues. CDR3 loop: CASSLVAENTDTQYF. DNA for the CDR3: TGTGCCAGCAGCTTAGTGGCCGAGAACACAGATACGCAGTATTTT.

The chain recombines TRBV27 with TRBJ2-2; TRBD2 might be the D (6 bases). Germline V gene sequence: CDR1 MNHEY, CDR2 SMNVEV (reference sequence). The CDR3 runs to 14 residues. Trimming removed 5 bases at V and 4 bases at J, with 11 bases between. CDR3 DNA: TGTGCCAGCAGTCCGGGGACTGGCACCGGGGAGCTGTTTTTT. Its translation is CASSPGTGTGELFF.

The chain joins TRBV6-5 to TRBJ1-2; unclear D gene. CDR3 length: 14 amino acids. The germline V and J ends were trimmed by 2 bases and 4 bases, with 11 bases remaining between them. Germline V gene lookup returns CDR1 MNHEY and CDR2 SVGAGI. CDR3 bases: TGTGCCAGCAGTTACGCCGCAGGAACCTATGGCTACACCTTC. Its translation: CASSYAAGTYGYTF.

V is TRBV5-1 and J is TRBJ2-7; perhaps TRBD1 as D (6 bases). This CDR3 has 15 amino acids. Deletions cut 4 bases from V and 2 bases from J, with 16 bases between. The germline gives CDR1 SGHRS, CDR2 YFSETQ. CDR3 nucleotide sequence: TGCGCCAGCAGCGAGGCCGGGACAACCACCTACGAGCAGTACTTC. It yields the protein CASSEAGTTTYEQYF.

The V and J genes are TRBV7-2 and TRBJ1-6; D perhaps matches TRBD1 (6 bases). The length of the CDR3 is 14 residues. V dropped 3 bases and J dropped 9 bases, with 12 bases sitting between them. Germline V gene lookup returns CDR1 SGHTA and CDR2 FQGNSA. CDR3 in DNA: TGTGCCAGCAGCTTTGGGGGCGCGGGTTCACCCCTCCACTTT. Protein product: CASSFGGAGSPLHF.

The chain joins TRBV30 to TRBJ2-7; 10 positions agree with TRBD2. The CDR3 is 16 amino acids. Germline CDR1 and CDR2: GTSNPN and SVGIG (reference sequence). The J segment lost 3 bases and the V segment lost 0 bases, leaving 8 bases of the junction unmatched. The CDR3 region has the DNA TGTGCCTGGAGTGTAGCTAGCGGGGGCTTCTTCTACGAGCAGTACTTC. This translates into CAWSVASGGFFYEQYF. The full variable domain, with the rest looked up from reference TRBV30 and TRBJ2-7, is SQTIHQWPATLVQPVGSPLSLECTVEGTSNPNLYWYRQAAGRGLQLLFYSVGIGQISSEVPQNLSASRPQDRQFILSSKKLLLSDSGFYLCAWSVASGGFFYEQYFGPGTRLTVT.

The chain combines TRBV19 with TRBJ1-2; D unresolved. V gave up 2 bases and J gave up 4 bases, with 14 bases separating them. CDR1 is LNHDA, CDR2 SQIVND, per germline (reference sequence). The CDR3 runs 15 residues. The CDR3 coding sequence is TGTGCCAGTAGTATAAGCGGAGGGAAAGGCTATGGCTACACCTTC. Translating gives CASSISGGKGYGYTF.

The V call is TRBV27, the J call TRBJ1-2; D uncertain. CDR1 is MNHEY and CDR2 is SMNVEV in the germline V gene (reference sequence). The CDR3 covers 12 residues. Trimming left V 5 bases short and J 7 bases short, with 11 bases between. CDR3 residues: CASSTGTRGYTF. The CDR3 DNA sequence: TGTGCCAGCAGTACGGGAACCCGTGGCTACACCTTC.

This sequence joins TRBV25-1 and TRBJ2-2; TRBD1 aligns across 7 bases. This CDR3 spans 18 amino acids. The germline V gene encodes CDR1 MGHDK and CDR2 SYGVNS. The junction had 10 bases not matched to a gene; V was cut back by 3 bases and J by 0 bases. The CDR3 sequence: CASSDLTRGPANTGELFF. CDR3 nucleotides: TGTGCCAGCAGTGATCTGACAAGGGGGCCTGCGAACACCGGGGAGCTGTTTTTT.

The chain uses TRBV27 and TRBJ2-5; a possible D gene is TRBD2 (7 bases). Germline assignment: CDR1 MNHEY and CDR2 SMNVEV (reference sequence). Trimming shortened V by 5 bases and J by 0 bases, and 13 bases separated the two germline ends. This CDR3 has 15 amino acids. The CDR3 spells CASSPGGPYQETQYF. In DNA form, the CDR3 reads TGTGCCAGCAGTCCCGGGGGGCCTTACCAAGAGACCCAGTACTTC.

The chain employs TRBV23-1 and TRBJ2-1; 9 bases fit TRBD1. TRBV23-1 is an ORF for which the function is uncertain. V was pared by 10 bases and J by 5 bases, with 18 bases of the junction left unmatched. The CDR3 covers 17 residues. Here the CDR3 DNA reads TGCGCCACTACTTCCGGGACAGGGACTGTGAAGGACAATGAGCAGTTCTTC. The encoded protein is CATTSGTGTVKDNEQFF.

The chain recombines TRBV18 with TRBJ2-3; TRBD1 aligns across 8 bases. The germline CDR1 and CDR2 sequences are KGHSH and LQKENI. J lost 5 bases, V lost 2 bases, and 9 bases had no gene match. The length of the CDR3 is 16 residues. In DNA form, the CDR3 reads TGTGCCAGCTCACCAGTATCAGGGGGCAAGGGAGATACGCAGTATTTT. It encodes CASSPVSGGKGDTQYF.

The chain is built from TRBV7-9 and TRBJ2-4; D not certain. V gave up 1 base and J gave up 0 bases, with 10 bases separating them. This CDR3 region has 16 residues. Germline-derived CDR1 and CDR2 are SEHNR and FQNEAQ (reference sequence). The CDR3 nucleotides are TGTGCCAGCAGCTTAGGTGTTCAGATAGCCAAAAACATTCAGTACTTC. It is translated as CASSLGVQIAKNIQYF.

This chain joins TRBV13 and TRBJ1-2; 7 bases are shared with TRBD1. The germline V gene has CDR1 PRHDT and CDR2 FYEKMQ (reference sequence). This CDR3 has 15 residues. V dropped 5 bases and J dropped 5; count of bases not matched to a gene: 11. Written as DNA, the CDR3 is TGTGCCAGCAGCCGCGCCTACAGGGGCGATTATGGCTACACCTTC. Amino acids: CASSRAYRGDYGYTF.

The J gene is TRBJ1-6, the V gene TRBV2, with 7 nucleotides matching TRBD1. This CDR3 spans 19 amino acids. Germline CDR1 reads SNHLY; CDR2 reads FYNNEI. V lost 7 bases, J lost 0 bases, and 15 bases stayed unmatched. CDR3 coding DNA: TGTGCCAGCACCGACAGGGCGGTTCAACTTAGCTCCTATAATTCACCCCTCCACTTT. As protein: CASTDRAVQLSSYNSPLHF.

The chain couples TRBV29-1 to TRBJ2-3; D may be TRBD1 (7 bases). The germline CDR1 and CDR2 sequences are SQVTM and ANQGSEA. The CDR3 sequence is 14 residues long. The V gene lost 6 bases and the J gene lost 3 bases, with 16 bases spanning the gap. The CDR3 reads CSVPGSGGTDTQYF. In DNA, the CDR3 is TGCAGCGTCCCGGGGTCAGGGGGGACAGATACGCAGTATTTT.

The V gene is TRBV6-6, the J gene TRBJ1-5; D unclear. The CDR3 totals 13 residues. Germline loops: CDR1 MNHNY, CDR2 SVGAGI (reference sequence). V was shortened by 8 bases and J by 2 bases, with 10 bases between the two germline ends. CDR3 DNA sequence: TGTGCCAGCTCTTTCACAGGCAATCAGCCCCAGCATTTT. Protein: CASSFTGNQPQHF.

The chain joins TRBV5-6 to TRBJ1-6; 7 nucleotides align to TRBD1. The CDR3 is 14 residues long. Trimming at V came to 1 base and at J to 9 bases, leaving 4 bases not matched to a gene. The germline CDR1 and CDR2 sequences are SGHDT and YYEEEE. The CDR3 sequence: CASSLTGVSSPLHF. CDR3 nucleotides: TGTGCCAGCAGCTTGACAGGGGTGAGTTCACCCCTCCACTTT.